This paragraph covers one TCR beta chain sequence. Its antigen is not identified. Primers: 60 Vbeta forward and 13 Jbeta reverse. TCRdb's table, derived via immunoSEQ multiplex PCR, lists solely in-frame clones and lacks some. The sample has hundreds of thousands of clones, approximately 70% seen once; the top ten hold approximately 1.9%. CDR1 and CDR2 (germline): SGDLS, YYNGEE. This CDR3 is built from 15 residues. Trimming took 2 bases from V and 1 from J; bases not matched to a gene: 5. This record belongs to a study of cytomegalovirus exposure and HLA in healthy donors. Regarding the study as a whole: Accounts indicate the classifier identified cytomegalovirus status with strong specificity and sensitivity. It was reported that TCR beta sequences correctly inferred the HLA-A and HLA-B alleles for most subjects. The dataset shows that most TCR sequences were rare, while some public TCRs occurred in many donors. In a later analysis, CMV-associated beta chains were mostly HLA-associated, it appeared.

The clonotype comes from a woman between 25 and 40 years old in good health and CMV-seronegative. The chain is built from TRBV9 and TRBJ1-2, with 7 bases fitting TRBD1. Sequenced: PBMCs. CDR3: CASSVGDSDNYGYTF. CDR3 DNA sequence: TGTGCCAGCAGCGTGGGGGACAGCGATAACTATGGCTACACCTTC. Supplemented by reference TRBV9 and TRBJ1-2, the full variable domain reads DSGVTQTPKHLITATGQRVTLRCSPRSGDLSVYWYQQSLDQGLQFLIQYYNGEERAKGNILERFSAQQFPDLHSELNLSSLELGDSALYFCASSVGDSDNYGYTFGSGTRLTVV.